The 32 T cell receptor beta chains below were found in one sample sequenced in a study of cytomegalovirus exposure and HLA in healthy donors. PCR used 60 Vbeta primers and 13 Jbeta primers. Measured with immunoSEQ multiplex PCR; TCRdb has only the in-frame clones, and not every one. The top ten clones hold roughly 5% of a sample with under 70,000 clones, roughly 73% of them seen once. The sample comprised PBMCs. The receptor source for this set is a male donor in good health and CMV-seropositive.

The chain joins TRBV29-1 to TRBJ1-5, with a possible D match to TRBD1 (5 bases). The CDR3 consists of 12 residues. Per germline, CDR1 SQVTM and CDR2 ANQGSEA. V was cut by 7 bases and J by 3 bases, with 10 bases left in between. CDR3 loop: CSARQSNQPQHF. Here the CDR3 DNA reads TGCAGCGCTCGACAGTCCAATCAGCCCCAGCATTTT.

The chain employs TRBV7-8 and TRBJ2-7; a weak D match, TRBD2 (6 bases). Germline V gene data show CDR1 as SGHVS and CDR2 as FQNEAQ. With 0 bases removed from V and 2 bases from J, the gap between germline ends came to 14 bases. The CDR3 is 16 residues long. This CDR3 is CASSLAEGAGAYEQYF. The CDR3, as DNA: TGTGCCAGCAGCTTAGCGGAGGGAGCCGGGGCCTACGAGCAGTACTTC.

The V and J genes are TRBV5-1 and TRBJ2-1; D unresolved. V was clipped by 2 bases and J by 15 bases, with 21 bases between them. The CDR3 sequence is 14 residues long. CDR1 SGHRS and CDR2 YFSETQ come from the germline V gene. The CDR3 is CASSFDRPTGWAFF. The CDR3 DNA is TGCGCCAGCAGCTTCGACCGACCTACTGGGTGGGCGTTCTTC.

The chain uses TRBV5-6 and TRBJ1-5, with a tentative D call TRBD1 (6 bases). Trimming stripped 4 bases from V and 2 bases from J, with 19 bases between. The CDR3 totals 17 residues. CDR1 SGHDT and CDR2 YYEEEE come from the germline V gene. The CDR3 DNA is TGTGCCAGCAGCGCGGAGCAGGGGACCCTTCGCAATCAGCCCCAGCATTTT. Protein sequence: CASSAEQGTLRNQPQHF.

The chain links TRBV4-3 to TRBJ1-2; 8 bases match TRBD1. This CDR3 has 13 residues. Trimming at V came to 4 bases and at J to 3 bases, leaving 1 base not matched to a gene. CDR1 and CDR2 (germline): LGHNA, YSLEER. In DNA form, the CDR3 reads TGCGCCAGCAGCCCGACAGGGGACTATGGCTACACCTTC. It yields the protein CASSPTGDYGYTF.

The CDR3 bases are TGTGCCAGCAGTCCCTTAGGGGGACAGATCACCTACGAGCAGTACTTC. Protein sequence: CASSPLGGQITYEQYF. The chain links TRBV27 to TRBJ2-7; TRBD1 matches at 7 bases. This CDR3 is built from 16 residues. The germline V gene has CDR1 MNHEY and CDR2 SMNVEV (reference sequence). The ends lost 5 bases at V and 2 bases at J; junction bases unmatched: 12.

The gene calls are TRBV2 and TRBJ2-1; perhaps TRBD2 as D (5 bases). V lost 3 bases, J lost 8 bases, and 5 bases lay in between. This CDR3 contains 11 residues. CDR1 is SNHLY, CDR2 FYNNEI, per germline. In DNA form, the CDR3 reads TGTGCCAGCAGTGAGGAGGATGAGCAGTTCTTC. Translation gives CASSEEDEQFF. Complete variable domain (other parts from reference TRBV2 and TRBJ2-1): EPEVTQTPSHQVTQMGQEVILRCVPISNHLYFYWYRQILGQKVEFLVSFYNNEISEKSEIFDDQFSVERPDGSNFTLKIRSTKLEDSAMYFCASSEEDEQFFGPGTRLTVL.

CDR3 residues: CASSLTTGYDGELFF. In nucleotides, the CDR3 is TGTGCCAGCAGCTTAACCACGGGATATGACGGGGAGCTGTTTTTT. The chain is built from TRBV7-3 and TRBJ2-2; the D gene is possibly TRBD2 (5 bases). CDR1 is SGHTA, CDR2 FQGTGA, per germline. The CDR3 contains 15 residues. Trimming shortened V by 0 bases and J by 7 bases, and 12 bases separated the two germline ends.

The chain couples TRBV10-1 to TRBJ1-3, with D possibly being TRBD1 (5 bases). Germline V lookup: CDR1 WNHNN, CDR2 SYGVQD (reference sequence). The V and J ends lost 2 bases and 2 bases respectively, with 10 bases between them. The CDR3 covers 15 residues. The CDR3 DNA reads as TGCGCCAGCAGTGAGGGGGCAGATCCTGGAAACACCATATATTTT. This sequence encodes CASSEGADPGNTIYF.

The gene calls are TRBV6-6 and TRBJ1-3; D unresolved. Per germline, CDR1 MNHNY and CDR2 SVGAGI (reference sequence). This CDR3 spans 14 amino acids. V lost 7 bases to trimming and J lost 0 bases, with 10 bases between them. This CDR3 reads CASTLQYSGNTIYF. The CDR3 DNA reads TGTGCCAGCACCCTACAGTACTCTGGAAACACCATATATTTT.

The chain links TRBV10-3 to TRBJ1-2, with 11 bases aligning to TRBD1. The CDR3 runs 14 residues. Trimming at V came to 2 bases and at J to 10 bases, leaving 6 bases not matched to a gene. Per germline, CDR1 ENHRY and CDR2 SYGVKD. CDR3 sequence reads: CAISELEDRGHYTF. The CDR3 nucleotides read TGTGCCATCAGTGAGCTAGAGGACAGGGGGCACTACACCTTC.

The CDR3, as DNA: TGTGCCAGTCGTACGACAGTGGGAAATTCACCCCTCCACTTT. It yields the protein CASRTTVGNSPLHF. V and J are TRBV19 and TRBJ1-6; possible D gene TRBD1, 5 bases. The CDR3 runs to 14 residues. CDR1 and CDR2 from the germline V gene are LNHDA and SQIVND (reference sequence). V shed 8 bases and J shed 7 bases, with 15 bases lying between them. Filled out from reference TRBV19 and TRBJ1-6, the complete variable domain reads DGGITQSPKYLFRKEGQNVTLSCEQNLNHDAMYWYRQDPGQGLRLIYYSQIVNDFQKGDIAEGYSVSREKKESFPLTVTSAQKNPTAFYLCASRTTVGNSPLHFGNGTRLTVT.

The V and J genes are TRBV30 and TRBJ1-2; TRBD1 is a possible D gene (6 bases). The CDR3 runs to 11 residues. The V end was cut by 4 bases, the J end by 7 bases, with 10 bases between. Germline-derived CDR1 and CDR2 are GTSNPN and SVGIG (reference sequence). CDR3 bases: TGTGCCTGGAACTCAGGGGCTGGCTACACCTTC. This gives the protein CAWNSGAGYTF.

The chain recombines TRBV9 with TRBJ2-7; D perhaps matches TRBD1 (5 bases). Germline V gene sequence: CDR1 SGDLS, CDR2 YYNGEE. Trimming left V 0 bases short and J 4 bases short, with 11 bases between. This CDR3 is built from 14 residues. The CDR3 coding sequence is TGTGCCAGCAGCGTAGGCGCAGGGATGTACGAGCAGTACTTC. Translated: CASSVGAGMYEQYF.

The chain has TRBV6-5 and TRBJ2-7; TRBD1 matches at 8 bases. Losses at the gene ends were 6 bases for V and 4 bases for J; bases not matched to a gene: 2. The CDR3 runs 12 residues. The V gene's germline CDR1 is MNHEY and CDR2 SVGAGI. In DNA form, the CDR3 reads TGTGCCAGCAGCAGGGACAGGTACGAGCAGTACTTC. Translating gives CASSRDRYEQYF.

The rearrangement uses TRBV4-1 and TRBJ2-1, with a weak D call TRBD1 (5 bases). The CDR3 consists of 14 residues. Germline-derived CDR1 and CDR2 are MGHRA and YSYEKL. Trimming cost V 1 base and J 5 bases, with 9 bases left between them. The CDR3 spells CASSQADRDNEQFF. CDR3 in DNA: TGCGCCAGCAGCCAAGCTGACAGAGACAATGAGCAGTTCTTC.

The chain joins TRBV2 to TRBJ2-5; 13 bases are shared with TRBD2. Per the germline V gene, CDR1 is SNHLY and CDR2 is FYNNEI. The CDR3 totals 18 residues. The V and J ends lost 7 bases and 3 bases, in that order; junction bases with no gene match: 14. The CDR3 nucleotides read TGTGCCAGCACGATTCGCTTCTCACTAGCGGGGGGGAAAGAGACCCAGTACTTC. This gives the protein CASTIRFSLAGGKETQYF.

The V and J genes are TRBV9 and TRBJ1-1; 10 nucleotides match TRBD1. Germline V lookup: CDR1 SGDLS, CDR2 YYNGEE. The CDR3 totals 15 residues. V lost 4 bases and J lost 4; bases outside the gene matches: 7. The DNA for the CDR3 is TGTGCCAGCAGCCCCTGGACAGGGGGGGGCACTGAAGCTTTCTTT. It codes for CASSPWTGGGTEAFF.

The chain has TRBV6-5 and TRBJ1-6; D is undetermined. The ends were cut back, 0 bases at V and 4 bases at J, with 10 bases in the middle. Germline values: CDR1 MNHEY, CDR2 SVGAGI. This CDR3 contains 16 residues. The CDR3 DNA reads TGTGCCAGCAGTTACTCCGGAGGAAATTATAATTCACCCCTCCACTTT. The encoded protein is CASSYSGGNYNSPLHF.

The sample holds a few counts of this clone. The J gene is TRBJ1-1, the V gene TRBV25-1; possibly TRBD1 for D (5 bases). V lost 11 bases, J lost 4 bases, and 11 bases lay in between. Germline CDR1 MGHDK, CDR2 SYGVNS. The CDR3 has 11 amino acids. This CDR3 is CAVLGGTEAFF. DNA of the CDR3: TGTGCCGTCCTGGGGGGCACTGAAGCTTTCTTT.

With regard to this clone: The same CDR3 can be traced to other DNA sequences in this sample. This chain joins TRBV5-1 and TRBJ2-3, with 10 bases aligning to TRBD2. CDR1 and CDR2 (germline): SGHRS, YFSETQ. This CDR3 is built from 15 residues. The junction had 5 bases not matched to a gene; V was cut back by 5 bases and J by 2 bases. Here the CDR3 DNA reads TGCGCCAGCAGTTCCCTAGCGGGGGACACAGATACGCAGTATTTT. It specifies CASSSLAGDTDTQYF.

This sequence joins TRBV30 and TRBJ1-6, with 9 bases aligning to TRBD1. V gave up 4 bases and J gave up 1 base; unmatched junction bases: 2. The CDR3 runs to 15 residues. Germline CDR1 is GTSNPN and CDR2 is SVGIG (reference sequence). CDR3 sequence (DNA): TGTGCCTGGATGACAGGGGGTTCCTATAATTCACCCCTCCACTTT. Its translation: CAWMTGGSYNSPLHF.

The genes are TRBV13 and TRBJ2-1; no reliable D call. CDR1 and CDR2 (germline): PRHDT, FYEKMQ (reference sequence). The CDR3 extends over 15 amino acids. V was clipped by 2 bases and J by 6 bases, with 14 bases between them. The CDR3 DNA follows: TGTGCCAGCAGCTTATTATCTGGCGGCGGCAATGAGCAGTTCTTC. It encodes CASSLLSGGGNEQFF.

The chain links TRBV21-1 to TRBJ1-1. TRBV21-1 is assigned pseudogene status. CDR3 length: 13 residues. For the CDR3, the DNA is TGTGCCAGCAGCAAAAACTCGAGGTCTGAAGCTTTCTTT. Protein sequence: CASSKNSRSEAFF.

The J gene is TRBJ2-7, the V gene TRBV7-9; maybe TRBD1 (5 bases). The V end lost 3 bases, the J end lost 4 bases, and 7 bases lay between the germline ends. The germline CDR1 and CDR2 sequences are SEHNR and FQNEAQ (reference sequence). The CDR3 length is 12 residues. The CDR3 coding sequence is TGTGCCAGCAGCTTCGACAGTTACGAGCAGTACTTC. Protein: CASSFDSYEQYF.

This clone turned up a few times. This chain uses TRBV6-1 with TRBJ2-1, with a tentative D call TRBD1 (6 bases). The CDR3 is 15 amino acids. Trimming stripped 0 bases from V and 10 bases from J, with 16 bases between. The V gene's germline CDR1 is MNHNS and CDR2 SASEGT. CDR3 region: CASSEARGGHGEQFF. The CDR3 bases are TGTGCCAGCAGTGAAGCCCGTGGGGGCCATGGGGAGCAGTTCTTC.

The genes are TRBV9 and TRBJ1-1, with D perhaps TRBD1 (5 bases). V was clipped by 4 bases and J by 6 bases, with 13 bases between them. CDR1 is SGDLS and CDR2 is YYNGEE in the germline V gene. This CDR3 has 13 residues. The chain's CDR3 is CASSPTTGPEAFF. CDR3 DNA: TGTGCCAGCAGCCCTACCACAGGCCCTGAAGCTTTCTTT.

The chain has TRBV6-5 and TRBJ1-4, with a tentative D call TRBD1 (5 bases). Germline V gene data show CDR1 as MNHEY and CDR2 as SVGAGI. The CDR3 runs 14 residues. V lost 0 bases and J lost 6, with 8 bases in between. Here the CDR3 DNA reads TGTGCCAGCAGTTACTCGACAGCCCATGAAAAACTGTTTTTT. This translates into CASSYSTAHEKLFF.

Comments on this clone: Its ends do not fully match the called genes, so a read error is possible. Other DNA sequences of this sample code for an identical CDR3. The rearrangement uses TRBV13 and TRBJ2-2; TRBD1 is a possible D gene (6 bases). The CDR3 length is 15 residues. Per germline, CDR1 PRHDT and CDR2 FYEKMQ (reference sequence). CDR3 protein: CASSFRTENTGELFF. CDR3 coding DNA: TGTGCCAGCAGCTTTCGGACAGAGAACACAGGGGAGCTGTTTTTT.

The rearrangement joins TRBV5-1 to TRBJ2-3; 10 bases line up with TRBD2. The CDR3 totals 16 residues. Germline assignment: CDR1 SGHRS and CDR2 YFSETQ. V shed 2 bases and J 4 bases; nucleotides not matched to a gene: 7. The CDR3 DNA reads TGCGCCAGCAGCTTCGTACTAGCGGGGAACGCAGATACGCAGTATTTT. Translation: CASSFVLAGNADTQYF.

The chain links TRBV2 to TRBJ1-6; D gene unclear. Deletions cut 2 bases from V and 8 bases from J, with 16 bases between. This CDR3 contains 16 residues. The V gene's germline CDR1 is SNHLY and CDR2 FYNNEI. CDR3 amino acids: CASSETEGEGHSPLHF. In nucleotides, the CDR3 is TGTGCCAGCAGTGAAACAGAGGGAGAGGGTCATTCACCCCTCCACTTT.

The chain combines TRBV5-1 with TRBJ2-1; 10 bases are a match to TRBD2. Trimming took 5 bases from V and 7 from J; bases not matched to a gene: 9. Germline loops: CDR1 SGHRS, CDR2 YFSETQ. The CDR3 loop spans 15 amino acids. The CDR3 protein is CASRIKGLAPNEQFF. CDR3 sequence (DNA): TGCGCCAGCAGGATAAAGGGACTAGCGCCTAATGAGCAGTTCTTC.